This TCR beta chain was obtained from a study of blood T cell repertoires in COVID-19. Study as a whole: Collection of acute and convalescent COVID-19 samples took place in the United States, Italy and Spain. From T cells, B-cell-depleted T cells, or PBMCs came the material, which was cDNA or gDNA.

The germline gives CDR1 KGHSH, CDR2 LQKENI. The CDR3 totals 15 residues. V trimming: 6 bases; J trimming: 5 bases; junction bases outside the gene matches: 11. Clones were sequenced by immunoSEQ multiplex PCR, and TCRdb holds only the in-frame ones, with some missing. The table includes approximately 500,000 clones, roughly 89% detected once. What was sequenced was peripheral blood. The V gene is TRBV18, the J gene TRBJ2-7; 9 nucleotides line up with TRBD2. The sequence came from a man between 18 and 29 years old with COVID-19, enrolled during active disease. The CDR3 spells CASSQDSGRVNEQYF. DNA of the CDR3: TGTGCCAGCTCTCAGGATAGCGGGAGAGTGAACGAGCAGTACTTC.